This T cell receptor (beta chain) was obtained from a study of OX40 agonist ivuxolimab in advanced cancers. Study overall: Patients were given ivuxolimab, an antibody that agonizes OX40 (CD134). Study-wide findings and caveats: The study found among the lowest clonal expansion in partial responders at 0.1-3.0 mg/kg.

This clone has only a few counts. What it binds is not known. Measured with immunoSEQ multiplex PCR; TCRdb has only the in-frame clones, and not every one. The sample has 55,000 to 90,000 clones; 80% to 90% are singletons. Any history of autoimmune disease or systemic immunosuppression disqualified patients. CDR3 length: 12 residues. V lost 5 bases, J lost 9 bases, and 12 bases lay in between. The V gene's germline CDR1 is SGHNT and CDR2 YENEEA. This sequence joins TRBV11-3 and TRBJ2-3, with TRBD2 as a possible D gene (5 bases). The TCR comes from an adult with an advanced solid tumor such as melanoma, head and neck, liver or kidney cancer. The material sequenced was CD4+ or CD8+ T cells sorted from blood, taken in a trial of the OX40 agonist ivuxolimab. The CDR3 bases are TGTGCCAGCAGCCTCGCCGGGGAAACGCAGTATTTT. Translated: CASSLAGETQYF.